A single sample gave rise to the 7 T cell receptor beta chains below, sequenced in a study of graft-versus-host responses after intestinal transplantation (dated by TCRdb to the early 2020s). Preparation of the library involved the immunoSEQ multiplex PCR assay. Here the immuneACCESS table is served through TCRdb, limited to in-frame sequences with V and J called. Missing clones are a known gap in these copies; in checked studies unresolved V genes cover under half, and the rest lacks a known reason. Recorded for this sample are about 86,000 clones; roughly nine tenths of them occurred a single time. Roughly 0.28% of the sample lies in the top ten. The intended sense of this specimen's time point label: cells obtained before transplantation from donor or recipient. These receptors' targets are unknown. The material sequenced was unstimulated CD4+ T cells sorted from spleen or lymph node cells, taken before transplant. These receptors came from a human donor who was the organ donor for an intestinal transplant.

The rearrangement uses TRBV6-6 and TRBJ1-2; perhaps TRBD1 as D (5 bases). The length of the CDR3 is 14 residues. Germline V CDR1 and CDR2: MNHNY, SVGAGI (reference sequence). Trimming cost V 2 bases and J 2 bases, with 9 bases left between them. Here the CDR3 reads CASSYPSGNYGYTF. The CDR3 DNA sequence: TGTGCCAGCAGTTACCCCTCAGGGAACTATGGCTACACCTTC.

The chain has TRBV18 and TRBJ2-4; 9 bases map to TRBD1. The CDR3 is 20 residues long. Losses at the gene ends were 3 bases for V and 0 bases for J; bases not matched to a gene: 15. Germline assignment: CDR1 KGHSH and CDR2 LQKENI. The CDR3 nucleotides read TGTGCCAGCTCACCCCTTGATAGAGGACAGGGGAGACTAGCCAAAAACATTCAGTACTTC. This sequence encodes CASSPLDRGQGRLAKNIQYF.

This clone occurred a few times. The CDR3 reads CSGTSTDTQYF. The CDR3 DNA reads TGCAGCGGTACTAGCACAGATACGCAGTATTTT. J is TRBJ2-3 and V is TRBV29-1; D unresolved. Deletions cut 7 bases from V and 0 bases from J, with 5 bases between. The CDR3 is 11 residues long. Germline V CDR1 and CDR2: SQVTM, ANQGSEA.

The chain combines TRBV18 with TRBJ2-3, with a weak D call TRBD2 (5 bases). The CDR3 loop spans 17 amino acids. The V gene's germline CDR1 is KGHSH and CDR2 LQKENI. The germline V and J ends were trimmed by 3 bases and 2 bases, with 18 bases remaining between them. The CDR3 loop is CASSPRRAAGPTDTQYF. The CDR3 DNA follows: TGTGCCAGCTCACCTCGGAGAGCGGCAGGACCCACAGATACGCAGTATTTT.

This chain joins TRBV5-1 and TRBJ2-3; possible D gene TRBD2, 5 bases. The CDR3 is 13 residues long. V lost 4 bases and J 4 bases, leaving 10 bases between the germline ends. The germline gives CDR1 SGHRS, CDR2 YFSETQ. CDR3: CASSPVGADTQYF. In DNA form, the CDR3 reads TGCGCCAGCAGCCCCGTCGGGGCAGATACGCAGTATTTT.

The chain employs TRBV5-1 and TRBJ2-1; perhaps TRBD2 as D (6 bases). V lost 2 bases, J lost 2 bases, and 11 bases lay in between. This CDR3 has 15 amino acids. Germline CDR1 is SGHRS and CDR2 is YFSETQ. CDR3 residues: CASSLEGGTYNEQFF. The CDR3 nucleotides are TGCGCCAGCAGCTTAGAGGGCGGGACCTACAATGAGCAGTTCTTC.

Concerning this clone itself: Germline and junction disagree at one end, which may indicate a read error. The chain combines TRBV7-9 with TRBJ1-2; 8 bases fit TRBD1. Germline assignment: CDR1 SEHNR and CDR2 FQNEAQ (reference sequence). CDR3 length: 12 residues. The CDR3 here is CASSRRGLFRAF. The CDR3 DNA is TGTGCCAGCAGCCGCAGGGGGCTCTTTCGGGCCTTC.